This TCR beta chain stems from a study of CD8 T cells in Susac syndrome. This clonotype was seen a few times. Antigen unknown. The RNA input was about 0.5 to 1 ug, and it was reverse transcribed with random hexamers. With immunoSEQ multiplex PCR, TCR beta CDR3 was amplified across 54 Vbeta and 13 Jbeta. Each CDR3 protein is one row after TCRdb ran MiXCR on the immunoSEQ multiplex PCR reads. Altogether a few hundred thousand distinct CDR3 sequences are present, approximately 85% being singletons, with the ten largest covering 0.11%. The CDR3 consists of 15 residues. The ends lost 9 bases at V and 8 bases at J; junction bases unmatched: 9. Germline CDR1 and CDR2: LNHDA and SQIVND (reference sequence). Study-level results: The study's TCR sequencing and HLA analysis covered a relatively small number of individuals, and the study acknowledged this.

The V call is TRBV19, the J call TRBJ2-1, with 14 bases that match TRBD2. The clonotype was recovered from a human donor with multiple sclerosis. Sequencing input: CD8+ T cells from PBMCs. The CDR3 coding sequence is TGTGCCAGACAAGGGACTAGCGGGAGTGGGCATGAGCAGTTCTTC. Protein sequence: CARQGTSGSGHEQFF.